The subject of this entry is one T cell receptor beta chain. Antigen: not known. These data belong to a study of cytomegalovirus exposure and HLA in healthy donors. PCR employed 60 Vbeta and 13 Jbeta primers. Generated by immunoSEQ multiplex PCR, the TCRdb table keeps only in-frame clones and is missing some. Found here are about 160,000 clones; the top ten clones hold roughly 2%. J was trimmed by 5 bases and V by 3 bases; bases with no gene match: 10. This CDR3 comprises 16 residues. The V gene's germline CDR1 is LNHNV and CDR2 YYDKDF (reference sequence). Study conclusions and caveats: CMV serostatus was the only recorded immune exposure for donors. High sensitivity and specificity were reportedly achieved when the classifier diagnosed cytomegalovirus status. A prior analysis recorded that most TCR beta V segments were productive about 87% or about 30% of the time. Highest at DRB1 and lowest at HLA-C, TCR association rates differed among HLA loci in a later analysis.

The sequenced sample consisted of PBMCs. This TCR came from a man aged 25 to 40 in good health and CMV-seronegative. The chain couples TRBV15 to TRBJ2-3, with 8 bases matching TRBD2. The CDR3 nucleotides read TGTGCCACCAGCAGTTGGACAGCGGGAGTAAAAGATACGCAGTATTTT. Translation: CATSSWTAGVKDTQYF.